Listed below are T cell receptor beta chains from one sample, sequenced in a study of cytomegalovirus exposure and HLA in healthy donors. The protocol was immunoSEQ multiplex PCR, while the TCRdb copy is restricted to in-frame clones and leaves out a portion. Among tens of thousands of clones listed, 95% to 97% were seen once. The source material was PBMCs. The receptors here all came from a man aged 25-40 years in good health and CMV-seropositive. Each CDR3 is given with its conserved first and last residue. The D gene is left open where the match is weak. Expanded clones are given a class, and other clones once, few, many or no size at all.

cdr3_aa: CASSRPGQGAYEQYF; cdr3_nt: TGTGCCAGCTCACGACCGGGACAGGGGGCCTACGAGCAGTACTTC; v_call: TRBV18; clone_size: -; d_call: TRBD1; j_call: TRBJ2-7
cdr3_aa: CSVEFQGASTDTQYF; cdr3_nt: TGCAGCGTTGAGTTTCAGGGGGCTAGCACAGATACGCAGTATTTT; v_call: TRBV29-1; clone_size: -; d_call: TRBD1; j_call: TRBJ2-3
cdr3_aa: CASSVDEGSGNPYEQYF; cdr3_nt: TGTGCCAGCAGCGTAGATGAAGGTAGCGGGAACCCCTACGAGCAGTACTTC; v_call: TRBV9; clone_size: -; d_call: TRBD2; j_call: TRBJ2-7
cdr3_aa: CASSLPVSEAFF; cdr3_nt: TGTGCCAGCAGCCTCCCAGTCAGTGAAGCTTTCTTT; v_call: TRBV11-2; clone_size: -; d_call: -; j_call: TRBJ1-1
cdr3_aa: CATSRDLGSSEQYF; cdr3_nt: TGTGCCACCAGCAGAGATCTAGGGAGCTCGGAGCAGTACTTC; v_call: TRBV15; clone_size: -; d_call: -; j_call: TRBJ2-7
cdr3_aa: CASSSFGREQYF; cdr3_nt: TGTGCCAGCAGCTCCTTTGGTAGAGAGCAGTACTTC; v_call: TRBV7-6; clone_size: -; d_call: -; j_call: TRBJ2-7
cdr3_aa: CASSVDGTPNNEQFF; cdr3_nt: TGTGCCAGCAGCGTAGACGGGACACCTAACAATGAGCAGTTCTTC; v_call: TRBV9; clone_size: -; d_call: -; j_call: TRBJ2-1
cdr3_aa: CASHKAGGYEQYF; cdr3_nt: TGTGCCAGTCACAAGGCGGGAGGATACGAGCAGTACTTC; v_call: TRBV19; clone_size: -; d_call: TRBD2; j_call: TRBJ2-7
cdr3_aa: CASRWVGTGLF; cdr3_nt: TGTGCCAGCAGATGGGTGGGGACAGGGCTTTTT; v_call: TRBV27; clone_size: -; d_call: TRBD1; j_call: TRBJ1-4
cdr3_aa: CASSVRLGETQYF; cdr3_nt: TGTGCCAGCAGTGTCCGACTTGGAGAGACCCAGTACTTC; v_call: TRBV25-1; clone_size: -; d_call: -; j_call: TRBJ2-5
cdr3_aa: CASSPTSLHEQYF; cdr3_nt: TGTGCCAGCAGTCCGACTAGCCTCCACGAGCAGTACTTC; v_call: TRBV7-3; clone_size: once; d_call: TRBD2; j_call: TRBJ2-7
cdr3_aa: CASSAGTPFYEQYF; cdr3_nt: TGTGCCAGCTCAGCCGGGACACCTTTCTACGAGCAGTACTTC; v_call: TRBV18; clone_size: -; d_call: -; j_call: TRBJ2-7
cdr3_aa: CASSHGLAGFTDTQYF; cdr3_nt: TGCGCCAGCAGCCACGGACTAGCGGGGTTTACAGATACGCAGTATTTT; v_call: TRBV4-1; clone_size: once; d_call: TRBD2; j_call: TRBJ2-3
cdr3_aa: CASSQDFRQGASYGYTF; cdr3_nt: TGTGCCAGCAGCCAAGATTTCCGACAGGGGGCCTCCTATGGCTACACCTTC; v_call: TRBV14; clone_size: -; d_call: TRBD1; j_call: TRBJ1-2
cdr3_aa: CASSQSYRVASEAFF; cdr3_nt: TGCGCCAGCAGCCAATCATACAGGGTAGCGTCTGAAGCTTTCTTT; v_call: TRBV4-3; clone_size: -; d_call: -; j_call: TRBJ1-1
cdr3_aa: CATSTGLADNEQFF; cdr3_nt: TGTGCCACCAGCACGGGACTAGCGGACAATGAGCAGTTCTTC; v_call: TRBV15; clone_size: -; d_call: TRBD2; j_call: TRBJ2-1
cdr3_aa: CSVRGHSIQSRANVLTF; cdr3_nt: TGCAGCGTTCGTGGACATAGCATACAAAGTCGGGCCAACGTCCTGACTTTC; v_call: TRBV29-1; clone_size: -; d_call: -; j_call: TRBJ2-6
cdr3_aa: CASSSGLIYEQYF; cdr3_nt: TGTGCCAGCAGCTCGGGACTTATCTACGAGCAGTACTTC; v_call: TRBV7-9; clone_size: -; d_call: -; j_call: TRBJ2-7
cdr3_aa: CSVGPTRGLEGYTF; cdr3_nt: TGCAGCGTTGGGCCTACCAGGGGGCTGGAAGGCTACACCTTC; v_call: TRBV29-1; clone_size: -; d_call: TRBD1; j_call: TRBJ1-2
cdr3_aa: CASSSPGLAGDNEQFF; cdr3_nt: TGTGCCAGCAGCTCCCCGGGACTAGCGGGAGACAATGAGCAGTTCTTC; v_call: TRBV13; clone_size: -; d_call: TRBD2; j_call: TRBJ2-1
cdr3_aa: CASSQGRTGGHEQYF; cdr3_nt: TGTGCCAGCAGCCAAGGGAGGACAGGGGGACACGAGCAGTACTTC; v_call: TRBV14; clone_size: once; d_call: TRBD1; j_call: TRBJ2-7
cdr3_aa: CASSLGQGGNQPQHF; cdr3_nt: TGTGCCAGCAGCTTGGGACAGGGAGGCAATCAGCCCCAGCATTTT; v_call: TRBV5-8; clone_size: -; d_call: TRBD1; j_call: TRBJ1-5
cdr3_aa: CASSSDPGGYGYTF; cdr3_nt: TGTGCCAGCAGTTCAGATCCGGGGGGCTATGGCTACACCTTC; v_call: TRBV28; clone_size: -; d_call: -; j_call: TRBJ1-2
cdr3_aa: CASSRRGTSDTGELFF; cdr3_nt: TGTGCCAGCAGCCGGAGGGGGACTAGCGACACCGGGGAGCTGTTTTTT; v_call: TRBV4-2; clone_size: -; d_call: TRBD2; j_call: TRBJ2-2
cdr3_aa: CATPAGNTDTQYF; cdr3_nt: TGTGCCACCCCGGCAGGAAATACAGATACGCAGTATTTT; v_call: TRBV5-4; clone_size: -; d_call: -; j_call: TRBJ2-3
cdr3_aa: CASSLHSGGSLYEQYF; cdr3_nt: TGTGCCAGCAGCTTGCACTCGGGCGGGAGTCTCTACGAGCAGTACTTC; v_call: TRBV7-9; clone_size: -; d_call: TRBD2; j_call: TRBJ2-7
cdr3_aa: CASSLPGLAVRDTQYF; cdr3_nt: TGCGCCAGCAGCTTACCGGGACTAGCGGTACGCGATACGCAGTATTTT; v_call: TRBV10-2; clone_size: -; d_call: TRBD2; j_call: TRBJ2-3
cdr3_aa: CATPRLAGPYEQYF; cdr3_nt: TGTGCCACCCCCAGACTAGCGGGTCCTTACGAGCAGTACTTC; v_call: TRBV7-9; clone_size: -; d_call: TRBD2; j_call: TRBJ2-7
cdr3_aa: CASSLVILRGQGADGELFF; cdr3_nt: TGTGCCAGCAGCTTAGTAATACTTAGGGGACAGGGGGCCGACGGGGAGCTGTTTTTT; v_call: TRBV7-8; clone_size: -; d_call: TRBD1; j_call: TRBJ2-2
cdr3_aa: CAWRRDRGPNIQYF; cdr3_nt: TGTGCCTGGAGAAGGGACAGGGGTCCGAACATTCAGTACTTC; v_call: TRBV30; clone_size: -; d_call: TRBD1; j_call: TRBJ2-4
cdr3_aa: CASSPGWQGGWNEQFF; cdr3_nt: TGTGCCAGCAGTCCTGGGTGGCAGGGAGGGTGGAATGAGCAGTTCTTC; v_call: TRBV27; clone_size: -; d_call: TRBD2; j_call: TRBJ2-1
cdr3_aa: CASSQANEAFF; cdr3_nt: TGTGCCAGCTCACAGGCCAATGAAGCTTTCTTT; v_call: TRBV10-3; clone_size: few; d_call: -; j_call: TRBJ1-1
cdr3_aa: CASSYGQGAQEKLFF; cdr3_nt: TGTGCCAGCAGCTACGGACAGGGGGCACAAGAAAAACTGTTTTTT; v_call: TRBV28; clone_size: -; d_call: TRBD1; j_call: TRBJ1-4
cdr3_aa: CSARYHEQFF; cdr3_nt: TGCAGTGCCCGCTATCATGAGCAGTTCTTC; v_call: TRBV20-1; clone_size: -; d_call: -; j_call: TRBJ2-1
cdr3_aa: CASSAPGHTTDTQYF; cdr3_nt: TGTGCCAGCAGTGCTCCGGGACATACCACAGATACGCAGTATTTT; v_call: TRBV9; clone_size: -; d_call: -; j_call: TRBJ2-3
cdr3_aa: CASSLLAKSTDTQYF; cdr3_nt: TGTGCCAGCAGCTTACTAGCGAAAAGCACAGATACGCAGTATTTT; v_call: TRBV7-9; clone_size: -; d_call: -; j_call: TRBJ2-3
cdr3_aa: CASSLLGQPGWETWDTQYF; cdr3_nt: TGTGCCAGCAGCTTATTGGGACAGCCAGGGTGGGAAACCTGGGATACGCAGTATTTT; v_call: TRBV7-3; clone_size: -; d_call: TRBD1; j_call: TRBJ2-3
cdr3_aa: CASTPGLSVGGSNEQYF; cdr3_nt: TGTGCCAGCACCCCCGGGTTAAGTGTGGGAGGGAGTAACGAGCAGTACTTC; v_call: TRBV9; clone_size: -; d_call: TRBD2; j_call: TRBJ2-7
cdr3_aa: CASSEPGQGYEQFF; cdr3_nt: TGTGCCAGCAGTGAACCGGGACAGGGCTATGAGCAGTTCTTC; v_call: TRBV6-1; clone_size: -; d_call: TRBD1; j_call: TRBJ2-1
cdr3_aa: CASSLATGRPNNEQFF; cdr3_nt: TGCGCCAGCAGCTTGGCAACCGGGAGGCCCAACAATGAGCAGTTCTTC; v_call: TRBV5-1; clone_size: -; d_call: TRBD2; j_call: TRBJ2-1
cdr3_aa: CSVEPLDNQNYNEQFF; cdr3_nt: TGCAGCGTCGAACCCTTGGACAACCAAAATTACAATGAGCAGTTCTTC; v_call: TRBV29-1; clone_size: -; d_call: -; j_call: TRBJ2-1
cdr3_aa: CASSYRGGYEQYF; cdr3_nt: TGTGCCAGCAGTTACCGAGGGGGCTACGAGCAGTACTTC; v_call: TRBV6-5; clone_size: -; d_call: -; j_call: TRBJ2-7
cdr3_aa: CASTTGGGTQYF; cdr3_nt: TGTGCCTCGACTACAGGGGGCGGGACCCAGTACTTC; v_call: TRBV30; clone_size: -; d_call: TRBD1; j_call: TRBJ2-5
cdr3_aa: CASSQEAGGYTF; cdr3_nt: TGCGCCAGCAGCCAAGAGGCGGGCGGCTACACCTTC; v_call: TRBV4-3; clone_size: -; d_call: -; j_call: TRBJ1-2
cdr3_aa: CASSLGGVGGSYNEQFF; cdr3_nt: TGTGCCAGCAGCTTAGGAGGGGTGGGAGGGAGCTACAATGAGCAGTTCTTC; v_call: TRBV7-9; clone_size: -; d_call: TRBD2; j_call: TRBJ2-1
cdr3_aa: CASSGQGMGGYTF; cdr3_nt: TGTGCCAGCAGCGGACAGGGGATGGGGGGCTACACCTTC; v_call: TRBV27; clone_size: -; d_call: TRBD1; j_call: TRBJ1-2
cdr3_aa: CASSLGPMAGVVEQFF; cdr3_nt: TGTGCCAGCAGCTTAGGTCCGATGGCTGGAGTCGTAGAGCAGTTCTTC; v_call: TRBV11-2; clone_size: -; d_call: -; j_call: TRBJ2-1
cdr3_aa: CASTPRGVQAREKLFF; cdr3_nt: TGTGCCAGCACCCCGCGGGGGGTCCAAGCCCGCGAAAAACTGTTTTTT; v_call: TRBV28; clone_size: -; d_call: -; j_call: TRBJ1-4
cdr3_aa: CASIQGGDSYEQYF; cdr3_nt: TGTGCCAGCATCCAAGGAGGGGACTCCTACGAGCAGTACTTC; v_call: TRBV6-6; clone_size: -; d_call: -; j_call: TRBJ2-7
cdr3_aa: CASSQLAGLQETQYF; cdr3_nt: TGTGCCAGCAGCCAACTAGCGGGCCTCCAAGAGACCCAGTACTTC; v_call: TRBV4-2; clone_size: -; d_call: TRBD2; j_call: TRBJ2-5